A selection of T cell receptor beta chains follows, all from one sample in a study of T cells after yellow fever vaccination. TCRdb redid the calling of the 5' RACE reads with MiXCR, one entry per CDR3 protein. The table has some 390,000 distinct CDR3 sequences, 6.2% seen once; the top ten hold 15%. The material was PBMCs, obtained 5 days after the yellow fever booster vaccination. The source is a man aged 25 to 40 who received the YFV17D yellow fever vaccine. CDR3s include the opening cysteine and the closing phenylalanine or tryptophan. Fields, in order: D gene, V gene, J gene, clone size, CDR3 DNA, CDR3 protein. The D gene is left open where the match is weak. Not all rows give a size; the values are once, few, many and, for expanded clones, a class.

NA,TRBV20-1,TRBJ2-1,many,TGCAGTGCTAGGAGGGAGAGCTCCTACAATGAGCAGTTCTTC,CSARRESSYNEQFF
NA,TRBV20-1,TRBJ2-3,few,TGCAGTGCTAGGGGACTCCCTTCGGGTACGCAGTATTTT,CSARGLPSGTQYF
NA,TRBV7-2,TRBJ2-7,many,TGTGCCAGCAGCCGTATCTACGAGCAGTACTTC,CASSRIYEQYF
NA,TRBV9,TRBJ2-5,many,TGTGCCAGCAGCGTATTGGTCGGCGGGCAAGAGACCCAGTACTTC,CASSVLVGGQETQYF
TRBD2,TRBV7-9,TRBJ2-3,few,TGTGCCAGCAGCGCCCGACTAGCGGGAAGCACAGATACGCAGTATTTT,CASSARLAGSTDTQYF
NA,TRBV20-1,TRBJ2-5,few,TGCAGTGCTAGTGTGGGGCTAGGGCAAGAGACCCAGTACTTC,CSASVGLGQETQYF
NA,TRBV5-6,TRBJ2-5,NA,TGTGCCAGCAGCCTACCAACCCATGGCGTGGAGACCCAGTACTTC,CASSLPTHGVETQYF
NA,TRBV20-1,TRBJ2-6,many,TGCAGTGCCCTTGGACGGGGCGCCCTACTGACTTTC,CSALGRGALLTF
NA,TRBV7-9,TRBJ2-5,many,TGTGCCAGCAGCCCCGACCGCACCGTAGCAGAGACCCAGTACTTC,CASSPDRTVAETQYF
NA,TRBV11-2,TRBJ2-1,NA,TGTGCCAGCAGGTTAGGGCCAGCCTCCTACAATGAGCAGTTCTTC,CASRLGPASYNEQFF
TRBD1,TRBV18,TRBJ1-5,few,TGTGCCAGCTCACCACCGGGAGGGGGCGGATGGGGCAATCAGCCCCAGCATTTT,CASSPPGGGGWGNQPQHF
TRBD2,TRBV29-1,TRBJ2-2,many,TGCAGCGTTGAATCTAGCGGGGGCAACACCGGGGAGCTGTTTTTT,CSVESSGGNTGELFF
TRBD1,TRBV7-3,TRBJ2-3,NA,TGTGCCAGCAGCTTAACGGGGACAGGGAAGTTTGGAGATACGCAGTATTTT,CASSLTGTGKFGDTQYF
NA,TRBV7-2,TRBJ2-5,few,TGTGCCAGCAGCCGAGCAAGAGGGGCCCAAGAGACCCAGTACTTC,CASSRARGAQETQYF
NA,TRBV12-3/TRBV12-4,TRBJ2-2,many,TGTGCCAGCAGACTGACGCAAGCGAACACCGGGGAGCTGTTTTTT,CASRLTQANTGELFF
TRBD2,TRBV29-1,TRBJ2-2,many,TGCAGCGTCGAGCGGGAGGGAATCGGGGAGCTGTTTTTT,CSVEREGIGELFF
TRBD2,TRBV15,TRBJ2-1,NA,TGTGCCACCAGCTTTCGACTAGCGACCTACAATGAGCAGTTCTTC,CATSFRLATYNEQFF
NA,TRBV29-1,TRBJ2-5,NA,TGCAGCGCAGGTCACCGTCAAGAGACCCAGTACTTC,CSAGHRQETQYF
NA,TRBV7-2,TRBJ2-7,NA,TGTGCCAGCAGCTCCCTTAGGACGGTCCTCGAGCAGTACTTC,CASSSLRTVLEQYF
NA,TRBV12-3/TRBV12-4,TRBJ2-3,few,TGTGCCAGCGATGACCATGGGGAAAGCACAGATACGCAGTATTTT,CASDDHGESTDTQYF
TRBD1,TRBV10-3,TRBJ2-7,few,TGTGCCATCACCGGAGGGGGACCGGGACAGGGGGGAGGCGAGCAGTACTTC,CAITGGGPGQGGGEQYF
NA,TRBV28,TRBJ2-1,NA,TGTGCCAGTCTAGGACAGTTATACAATGAGCAGTTCTTC,CASLGQLYNEQFF
NA,TRBV20-1,TRBJ1-2,few,TGCAGTGCTAAGTCGATCTATGGCTACACCTTC,CSAKSIYGYTF
NA,TRBV14,TRBJ1-1,few,TGTGCCAGCAGCCAAGAAATCCTGAGCACTGAAGCTTTCTTT,CASSQEILSTEAFF
TRBD2,TRBV29-1,TRBJ2-5,many,TGCAGCGTTGAAGTTGACACTAGCGGGAGGAGGTGGGAGACCCAGTACTTC,CSVEVDTSGRRWETQYF
TRBD2,TRBV29-1,TRBJ2-4,NA,TGCAGCGTTGCGGGGGGGGGAAACATTCAGTACTTC,CSVAGGGNIQYF
NA,TRBV4-2,TRBJ2-2,NA,TGTGCCATCAGCCGAGGGGTCCCGAACCTGACCGGGGAGCTGTTTTTT,CAISRGVPNLTGELFF
NA,TRBV23-1,TRBJ2-2,many,TGCGCCAGCAGTCAAACATCGTCACGAAACACCGGGGAGCTGTTTTTT,CASSQTSSRNTGELFF
NA,TRBV30,TRBJ2-1,NA,TGTGCCTGGAGTACCGGGAGCTCCTACAATGAGCAGTTCTTC,CAWSTGSSYNEQFF
NA,TRBV12-3/TRBV12-4,TRBJ2-3,few,TGTGCCAGCGGAAAACGAGGGGGCACAGATACGCAGTATTTT,CASGKRGGTDTQYF
NA,TRBV12-3/TRBV12-4,TRBJ2-1,NA,TGTGCCAGCAGTTTCAGGGGCATGCGGCAGAGCTCCTACAATGAGCAGTTCTTC,CASSFRGMRQSSYNEQFF
TRBD2,TRBV4-2,TRBJ2-2,NA,TGTGCCAGCAGCCAAGCCGGGACTAGCGGGATGGGCACCGGGGAGCTGTTTTTT,CASSQAGTSGMGTGELFF
TRBD1,TRBV7-2,TRBJ2-4,NA,TGTGCCAGCAGTAAGGACAGGGATGACATTCAGTACTTC,CASSKDRDDIQYF
NA,TRBV5-1,TRBJ1-1,NA,TGCGCCAGCAGCTTGTCAGGGTTATGGGGGCGCGTTGAAGCTTTCTTT,CASSLSGLWGRVEAFF
NA,TRBV20-1,TRBJ1-5,NA,TGCAGCCATGGGGGCCTGGGAGGTGAGCCCCAGCATTTT,CSHGGLGGEPQHF
NA,TRBV11-2,TRBJ2-2,NA,TGTGCCAGCACCCTCGTAGACAGCCTCACCGGGGAGCTGTTTTTT,CASTLVDSLTGELFF
NA,TRBV7-2,TRBJ2-4,NA,TGTGCCAGCAGCTTATGGGGGGGCGGCTCTAGCCAAAACATTCAGTACTTC,CASSLWGGGSSQNIQYF
TRBD1,TRBV7-8,TRBJ2-2,many,TGTGCCAGCAGCTCTCCGGGACAGGAGGCGAACACCGGGGAGCTGTTTTTT,CASSSPGQEANTGELFF
NA,TRBV20-1,TRBJ2-5,few,TGCAGTGCTAGCAAGGACAGCCGCCAAGAGACCCAGTACTTC,CSASKDSRQETQYF
NA,TRBV20-1,TRBJ2-3,many,TGCAGTGCCCGATGGGCCCCAGACACGCAGTATTTT,CSARWAPDTQYF
TRBD1,TRBV10-3,TRBJ2-3,few,TGTGCCATCAGTGAGGTTCCGGGACAGGGAGGCGATACGCAGTATTTT,CAISEVPGQGGDTQYF
TRBD2,TRBV5-6,TRBJ2-1,NA,TGTGCCTCCAACTCGCTAGCGGGAGGGGGTGAGCAGTTCTTC,CASNSLAGGGEQFF
NA,TRBV6-1,TRBJ2-3,NA,TGTGCCAGCACGGCTAGCGGCACAGATACGCAGTATTTT,CASTASGTDTQYF
TRBD2,TRBV20-1,TRBJ2-5,many,TGCAGTGCTATCCCCGGACTAGCGGGAGAGACCCAGTACTTC,CSAIPGLAGETQYF
NA,TRBV5-1,TRBJ2-2,many,TGCGCCAGCAGCTTGGGAGCAACCTTCACCGGGGAGCTGTTTTTT,CASSLGATFTGELFF
NA,TRBV2,TRBJ2-2,NA,TGTGCCTACCAAGGGCTCGGTTTTGGGGAGCTGTTTTTT,CAYQGLGFGELFF
NA,TRBV7-9,TRBJ2-3,NA,TGTGCCAGCAGCTTAGCCGGTAGCGGAGGAGATACGCAGTATTTT,CASSLAGSGGDTQYF
NA,TRBV2,TRBJ1-1,NA,TGTGCCAGCAGGGCAGGGAGTCGAGCTTTCTTT,CASRAGSRAFF